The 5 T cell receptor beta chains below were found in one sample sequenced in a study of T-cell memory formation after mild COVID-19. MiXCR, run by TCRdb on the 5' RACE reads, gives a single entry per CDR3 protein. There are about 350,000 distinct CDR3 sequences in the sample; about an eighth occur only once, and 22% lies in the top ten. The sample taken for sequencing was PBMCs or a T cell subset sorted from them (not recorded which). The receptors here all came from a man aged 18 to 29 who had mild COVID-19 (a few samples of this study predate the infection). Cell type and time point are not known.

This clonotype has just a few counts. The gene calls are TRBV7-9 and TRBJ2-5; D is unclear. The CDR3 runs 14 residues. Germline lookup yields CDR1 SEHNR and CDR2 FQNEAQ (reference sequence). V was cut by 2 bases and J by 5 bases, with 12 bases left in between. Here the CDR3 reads CASSLNTGEETQYF. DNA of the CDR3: TGTGCCAGCAGCTTAAACACGGGCGAGGAGACCCAGTACTTC.

The CDR3 sequence: CASSFGSTGLPNTGELFF. In DNA form, the CDR3 reads TGCGCCAGCAGCTTTGGTTCTACAGGGCTGCCGAACACCGGGGAGCTGTTTTTT. The genes are TRBV5-1 and TRBJ2-2; TRBD1 is a possible D gene (6 bases). CDR1 SGHRS and CDR2 YFSETQ come from the germline V gene. The CDR3 is 18 amino acids. Trimming stripped 2 bases from V and 0 bases from J, with 17 bases between.

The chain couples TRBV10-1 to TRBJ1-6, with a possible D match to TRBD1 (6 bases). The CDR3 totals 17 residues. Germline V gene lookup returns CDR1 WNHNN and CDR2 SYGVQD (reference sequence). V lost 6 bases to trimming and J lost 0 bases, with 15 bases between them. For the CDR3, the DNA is TGCGCCAGCAGAGAACAGGGAATGAGCTCCTATAATTCACCCCTCCACTTT. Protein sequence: CASREQGMSSYNSPLHF.

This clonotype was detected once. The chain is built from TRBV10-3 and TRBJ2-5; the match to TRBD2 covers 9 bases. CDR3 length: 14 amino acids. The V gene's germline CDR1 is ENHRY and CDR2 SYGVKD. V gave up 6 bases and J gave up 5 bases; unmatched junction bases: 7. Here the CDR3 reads CAISPRGGEETQYF. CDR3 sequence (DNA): TGTGCCATCAGCCCGCGGGGGGGTGAGGAGACCCAGTACTTC.

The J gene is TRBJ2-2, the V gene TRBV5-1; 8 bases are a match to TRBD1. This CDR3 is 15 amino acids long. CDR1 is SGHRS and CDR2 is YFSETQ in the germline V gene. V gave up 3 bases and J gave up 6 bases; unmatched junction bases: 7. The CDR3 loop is CASSWPDRAAGELFF. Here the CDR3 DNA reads TGCGCCAGCAGCTGGCCGGACAGGGCTGCCGGGGAGCTGTTTTTT.